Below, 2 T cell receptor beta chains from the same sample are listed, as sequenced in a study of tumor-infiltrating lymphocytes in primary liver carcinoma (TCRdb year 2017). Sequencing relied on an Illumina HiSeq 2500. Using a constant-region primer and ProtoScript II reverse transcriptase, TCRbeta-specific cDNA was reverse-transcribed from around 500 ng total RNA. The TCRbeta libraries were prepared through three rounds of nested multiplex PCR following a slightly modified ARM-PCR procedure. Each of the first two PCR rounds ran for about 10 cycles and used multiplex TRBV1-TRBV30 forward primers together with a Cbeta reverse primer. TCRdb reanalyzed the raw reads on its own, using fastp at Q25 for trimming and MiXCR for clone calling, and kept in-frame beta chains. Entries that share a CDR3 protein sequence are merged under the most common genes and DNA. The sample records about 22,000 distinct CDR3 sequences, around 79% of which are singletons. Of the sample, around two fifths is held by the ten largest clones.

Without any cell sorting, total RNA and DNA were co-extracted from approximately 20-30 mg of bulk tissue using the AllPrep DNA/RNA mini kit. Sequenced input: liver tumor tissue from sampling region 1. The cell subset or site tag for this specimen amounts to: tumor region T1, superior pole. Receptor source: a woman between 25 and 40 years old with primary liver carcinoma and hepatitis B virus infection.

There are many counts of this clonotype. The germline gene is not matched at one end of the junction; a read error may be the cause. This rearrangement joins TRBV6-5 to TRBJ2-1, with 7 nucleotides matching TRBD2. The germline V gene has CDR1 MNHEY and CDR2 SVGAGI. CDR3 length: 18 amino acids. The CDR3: CANSYRTRALAAYNEQFF. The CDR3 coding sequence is TGTGCCAACAGTTATCGCACCAGGGCCCTAGCGGCCTACAATGAGCAGTTCTTC.

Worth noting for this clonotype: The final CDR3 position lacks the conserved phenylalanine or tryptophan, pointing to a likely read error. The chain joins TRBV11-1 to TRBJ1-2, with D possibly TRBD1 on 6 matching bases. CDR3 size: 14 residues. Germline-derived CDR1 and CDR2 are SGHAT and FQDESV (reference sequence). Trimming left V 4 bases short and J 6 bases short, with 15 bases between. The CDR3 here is CASSYLTGYDGYTS. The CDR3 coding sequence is TGTGCCAGCAGCTATCTTACAGGGTACGATGGCTACACCTCC.